The rows below give T cell receptor beta chains drawn from one sample of a study of cytomegalovirus exposure and HLA in healthy donors. Using immunoSEQ multiplex PCR, the repertoire was profiled, and TCRdb retains in-frame clones only, with some absent. The data hold 150,000 to 200,000 clones, with around 62% observed a single time. The sample comprised PBMCs. These TCRs come from a man between 35 and 55 years old in good health and CMV-seronegative. Both conserved end residues are part of each CDR3. Each record gives: CDR3 length, J gene, D gene, V gene, CDR3 protein. D genes are given only for firm matches.

cdr3_length: 16; j_call: TRBJ2-1; d_call: NA; v_call: TRBV5-4; cdr3_aa: CASSLGGLLSYNEQFF
cdr3_length: 18; j_call: TRBJ2-1; d_call: TRBD2; v_call: TRBV27; cdr3_aa: CASSDGLAGYIGVDEQFF
cdr3_length: 17; j_call: TRBJ2-7; d_call: TRBD2; v_call: TRBV18; cdr3_aa: CASSPLSSAGGPGEQYF
cdr3_length: 18; j_call: TRBJ2-1; d_call: TRBD2; v_call: TRBV5-1; cdr3_aa: CASSSGLAGGYSYNEQFF
cdr3_length: 12; j_call: TRBJ1-5; d_call: NA; v_call: TRBV30; cdr3_aa: CAGSLGNQPQHF
cdr3_length: 15; j_call: TRBJ2-3; d_call: TRBD1; v_call: TRBV5-6; cdr3_aa: CASSYGTGRGDTQYF
cdr3_length: 16; j_call: TRBJ2-3; d_call: TRBD1; v_call: TRBV4-1; cdr3_aa: CASSQEVDRGLDTQYF
cdr3_length: 14; j_call: NA; d_call: NA; v_call: TRBV6-5; cdr3_aa: CASRIGQGVYEQYF
cdr3_length: 12; j_call: TRBJ2-5; d_call: NA; v_call: TRBV7-2; cdr3_aa: CASSDRRQAQYF
cdr3_length: 15; j_call: TRBJ1-1; d_call: TRBD1; v_call: TRBV5-4; cdr3_aa: CASNPRGTENTEAFF
cdr3_length: 13; j_call: TRBJ2-1; d_call: TRBD2; v_call: TRBV29-1; cdr3_aa: CSVGTSGGLGQFF
cdr3_length: 15; j_call: TRBJ2-1; d_call: NA; v_call: TRBV5-5; cdr3_aa: CASSFEGESYNEQFF
cdr3_length: 18; j_call: TRBJ2-2; d_call: TRBD2; v_call: TRBV4-2; cdr3_aa: CASSQDLAGGLGTGELFF
cdr3_length: 14; j_call: TRBJ2-7; d_call: NA; v_call: TRBV7-3; cdr3_aa: CASSPSAGVREQYF
cdr3_length: 16; j_call: TRBJ2-1; d_call: TRBD2; v_call: TRBV7-3; cdr3_aa: CASSSQTSGRANEQFF
cdr3_length: 16; j_call: TRBJ2-3; d_call: TRBD2; v_call: TRBV30; cdr3_aa: CAWARGLAGVGDTQYF
cdr3_length: 14; j_call: TRBJ2-5; d_call: TRBD2; v_call: TRBV29-1; cdr3_aa: CSAVAGGPGGTQYF
cdr3_length: 15; j_call: TRBJ2-7; d_call: NA; v_call: TRBV14; cdr3_aa: CASSPSGQPTYEQYF
cdr3_length: 12; j_call: TRBJ2-2; d_call: NA; v_call: TRBV7-9; cdr3_aa: CSSSTSDGELFF
cdr3_length: 14; j_call: TRBJ2-1; d_call: TRBD1; v_call: TRBV5-1; cdr3_aa: CASSLGTVYGEQFF
cdr3_length: 14; j_call: TRBJ2-7; d_call: TRBD1; v_call: TRBV6-1; cdr3_aa: CASSIGGPPYEQYF
cdr3_length: 13; j_call: TRBJ2-1; d_call: NA; v_call: TRBV13; cdr3_aa: CASSGRGHNEQFF
cdr3_length: 17; j_call: TRBJ2-3; d_call: TRBD2; v_call: TRBV5-6; cdr3_aa: CASSLSLAGGPTDTQYF
cdr3_length: 16; j_call: TRBJ1-1; d_call: NA; v_call: TRBV14; cdr3_aa: CASSQLPQGMNTEAFF
cdr3_length: 14; j_call: TRBJ2-7; d_call: TRBD2; v_call: TRBV6-5; cdr3_aa: CASSLAGGPNEQYF
cdr3_length: 17; j_call: TRBJ2-1; d_call: TRBD2; v_call: TRBV11-2; cdr3_aa: CASSLIIAGGPKNEQFF
cdr3_length: 14; j_call: TRBJ2-2; d_call: NA; v_call: TRBV2; cdr3_aa: CASSVVELTGELFF
cdr3_length: 17; j_call: TRBJ2-2; d_call: TRBD2; v_call: TRBV27; cdr3_aa: CASSLGLAGGPAGELFF
cdr3_length: 13; j_call: TRBJ2-5; d_call: NA; v_call: TRBV25-1; cdr3_aa: CASSESYRETQYF
cdr3_length: 14; j_call: TRBJ2-2; d_call: NA; v_call: TRBV27; cdr3_aa: CASSFDFFTGELFF
cdr3_length: 15; j_call: TRBJ2-7; d_call: NA; v_call: TRBV7-2; cdr3_aa: CASSLTDRSSYEQYF
cdr3_length: 13; j_call: TRBJ1-1; d_call: NA; v_call: TRBV7-3; cdr3_aa: CASSFAGSTEAFF
cdr3_length: 15; j_call: NA; d_call: TRBD2; v_call: TRBV5-1; cdr3_aa: CASSSRTSSPYEQYF
cdr3_length: 17; j_call: TRBJ2-2; d_call: TRBD2; v_call: TRBV27; cdr3_aa: CASKLGASGGNTGELFF
cdr3_length: 16; j_call: NA; d_call: TRBD2; v_call: TRBV10-3; cdr3_aa: CAISAGLAGGQDEQYF
cdr3_length: 14; j_call: TRBJ2-3; d_call: TRBD2; v_call: TRBV10-3; cdr3_aa: CAISPGLDTDTQYF
cdr3_length: 14; j_call: TRBJ2-1; d_call: NA; v_call: TRBV18; cdr3_aa: CASSETRANNEQFF
cdr3_length: 14; j_call: TRBJ2-7; d_call: TRBD1; v_call: TRBV19; cdr3_aa: CASSIRTGGYEQYF
cdr3_length: 13; j_call: TRBJ1-1; d_call: NA; v_call: TRBV9; cdr3_aa: CASNQGGQTEAFF
cdr3_length: 16; j_call: TRBJ1-2; d_call: TRBD1; v_call: TRBV29-1; cdr3_aa: CSVEYSGTGGRLSYTF
cdr3_length: 15; j_call: TRBJ2-1; d_call: TRBD2; v_call: TRBV5-1; cdr3_aa: CASSSPGLASDEQFF
cdr3_length: 15; j_call: TRBJ1-4; d_call: TRBD1; v_call: TRBV4-1; cdr3_aa: CASSQVDRAGEKLFF
cdr3_length: 15; j_call: TRBJ1-6; d_call: NA; v_call: TRBV6-5; cdr3_aa: CASNPRESRGSPLHF
cdr3_length: 13; j_call: TRBJ2-2; d_call: NA; v_call: TRBV2; cdr3_aa: CASKLRNTGELFF
cdr3_length: 12; j_call: TRBJ2-2; d_call: NA; v_call: TRBV5-6; cdr3_aa: CASRSQGGELFF
cdr3_length: 13; j_call: TRBJ2-6; d_call: NA; v_call: TRBV9; cdr3_aa: CASINPGANVLTF
cdr3_length: 14; j_call: TRBJ2-2; d_call: NA; v_call: TRBV7-7; cdr3_aa: CASSLLKGAGELFF
cdr3_length: 16; j_call: TRBJ2-3; d_call: TRBD2; v_call: TRBV27; cdr3_aa: CASRKLSGRATNTQYF
cdr3_length: 16; j_call: TRBJ1-2; d_call: NA; v_call: TRBV7-6; cdr3_aa: CASSLSPAGMMGGYTF
cdr3_length: 14; j_call: TRBJ2-2; d_call: NA; v_call: TRBV6-4; cdr3_aa: CASSGQGNTGELFF
cdr3_length: 14; j_call: TRBJ2-1; d_call: NA; v_call: TRBV5-1; cdr3_aa: CASSLPGQGDEQFF
cdr3_length: 16; j_call: TRBJ2-6; d_call: NA; v_call: TRBV13; cdr3_aa: CASSLDGGSGANVLTF
cdr3_length: 16; j_call: TRBJ2-3; d_call: NA; v_call: TRBV29-1; cdr3_aa: CSVEGVGGGGTDTQYF
cdr3_length: 16; j_call: TRBJ2-6; d_call: NA; v_call: TRBV2; cdr3_aa: CASSEGRGSGANVLTF
cdr3_length: 16; j_call: TRBJ1-4; d_call: TRBD1; v_call: TRBV7-9; cdr3_aa: CASSFATGGTNEKLFF